The 2 T cell receptor beta chains in this list originate from one sample, sequenced in a study of Graves' ophthalmopathy and Graves' hyperthyroidism. RNA transcripts yielded amplified TCR beta CDR3 regions. The library came from an HTBI-primed first-round RT-PCR and a second-round multiplex PCR. TCRdb re-derived calls from the multiplex PCR reads in MiXCR, one entry per CDR3 protein. The table has 580,000 or so distinct CDR3 sequences, 39% seen once. The sample taken for sequencing was peripheral blood or thyroid tissue (not recorded which). These TCRs come from an adult man with Graves' hyperthyroidism.

This clonotype was counted between two and nine times. This chain joins TRBV18 and TRBJ1-5; TRBD1 agrees at 9 bases. J lost 8 bases, V lost 8 bases, and 7 bases had no gene match. CDR1 is KGHSH and CDR2 is LQKENI in the germline V gene. This CDR3 is built from 13 residues. The CDR3 is CASGPGQGEPQHF. CDR3 DNA sequence: TGTGCCAGCGGGCCGGGACAGGGTGAGCCCCAGCATTTT.

This clonotype was observed a few times. The chain couples TRBV9 to TRBJ2-3, with TRBD2 matching 13 bases. The CDR3 length is 19 residues. Unmatched junction bases numbered 12, after V lost 3 bases and J lost 2 bases. In germline, CDR1 is SGDLS, CDR2 YYNGEE. Here the CDR3 reads CASSGWTSGRVRPTDTQYF. In DNA, the CDR3 is TGTGCCAGCAGCGGGTGGACTAGCGGGAGAGTCAGACCCACAGATACGCAGTATTTT.